One sample yielded the 29 T cell receptor beta chains listed below, sequenced in a study of blood T cell repertoires in COVID-19. TCRdb keeps only in-frame clones here, not all; method: immunoSEQ multiplex PCR. The data show about 150,000 clones, with roughly 83% seen just once and about 12% held by the top ten. The material sequenced was peripheral blood. These receptors were obtained from a woman aged 55-70 years with COVID-19, enrolled during active disease.

The gene calls are TRBV2 and TRBJ1-6; 9 bases line up with TRBD1. This CDR3 has 14 amino acids. CDR1 SNHLY and CDR2 FYNNEI come from the germline V gene. Trimming took 5 bases from V and 9 from J; bases not matched to a gene: 5. The CDR3 region is CASSTDRGTSPLHF. CDR3 bases: TGTGCCAGCAGTACCGACAGGGGGACTTCACCCCTCCACTTT. The variable domain in full, with the rest retrieved from reference TRBV2 and TRBJ1-6, is EPEVTQTPSHQVTQMGQEVILRCVPISNHLYFYWYRQILGQKVEFLVSFYNNEISEKSEIFDDQFSVERPDGSNFTLKIRSTKLEDSAMYFCASSTDRGTSPLHFGNGTRLTVT.

V is TRBV27 and J is TRBJ1-5, with TRBD1 as a possible D gene (5 bases). The V end lost 5 bases, the J end lost 1 base, and 15 bases lay between the germline ends. Germline values: CDR1 MNHEY, CDR2 SMNVEV (reference sequence). The CDR3 consists of 16 residues. CDR3 nucleotides: TGTGCCAGCAGTCCCCAGGGAACTCTAAGCAATCAGCCCCAGCATTTT. Translating gives CASSPQGTLSNQPQHF.

As concerns this clone: The same CDR3 can be traced to other DNA sequences in this sample. This chain joins TRBV3-1 (or the pseudogene TRBV3-2) and TRBJ2-1; 7 bases agree with TRBD1. The CDR3 has 14 amino acids. Looked up from germline, CDR1 is LGHDT and CDR2 is YNNKEL (reference sequence). After removal of 6 bases from V and 9 bases from J, the junction contained 11 bases not matched to a gene. The CDR3 region has the DNA TGTGCCAGCAGAAGGCAGGGGGTAGGTGGTGAGCAGTTCTTC. This gives the protein CASRRQGVGGEQFF.

The chain is built from TRBV5-1 and TRBJ2-5; 7 nucleotides align to TRBD2. Germline-derived CDR1 and CDR2 are SGHRS and YFSETQ. The ends lost 2 bases at V and 0 bases at J; junction bases unmatched: 4. The CDR3 runs to 15 residues. CDR3 nucleotide sequence: TGCGCCAGCAGCTTCGCGGGAGAACACCAAGAGACCCAGTACTTC. Its translation is CASSFAGEHQETQYF.

The J gene is TRBJ1-2, the V gene TRBV10-1, with 7 bases aligning to TRBD1. From germline, CDR1 is WNHNN and CDR2 SYGVQD (reference sequence). The V segment lost 7 bases and the J segment 4 bases; nucleotides outside the gene matches: 12. CDR3 length: 15 residues. CDR3 sequence: CASIDKRGPRYGYTF. The CDR3 coding sequence is TGCGCCAGCATCGACAAAAGGGGGCCGCGCTATGGCTACACCTTC.

The J gene is TRBJ2-1, the V gene TRBV6-5; 9 bases line up with TRBD2. Per germline, CDR1 MNHEY and CDR2 SVGAGI. The CDR3 totals 15 residues. J gave up 8 bases and V 0 bases, and 5 bases lay outside the gene matches. The CDR3 DNA reads TGTGCCAGCAGTTACTCCGCGGGGGGGCCGTATGAGCAGTTCTTC. Translating it yields CASSYSAGGPYEQFF.

The sample holds one count of this clone. The chain recombines TRBV29-1 with TRBJ2-5, with 11 bases lining up with TRBD1. The length of the CDR3 is 14 residues. V was pared by 7 bases and J by 1 base, with 5 bases of the junction left unmatched. The germline V gene encodes CDR1 SQVTM and CDR2 ANQGSEA. The CDR3 region has the DNA TGCAGCGGAAGGGACAGGGGGTCCCAAGAGACCCAGTACTTC. This sequence encodes CSGRDRGSQETQYF.

The chain links TRBV19 to TRBJ2-3; 8 nucleotides line up with TRBD1. J lost 4 bases, V lost 5 bases, and 2 bases had no gene match. This CDR3 contains 13 residues. The germline gives CDR1 LNHDA, CDR2 SQIVND (reference sequence). This CDR3 reads CASSDRGPDTQYF. Here the CDR3 DNA reads TGTGCCAGTAGTGACAGGGGACCAGATACGCAGTATTTT.

The chain joins TRBV6-5 to TRBJ2-7; 7 bases agree with TRBD2. The CDR3 runs to 14 residues. CDR1 and CDR2 (germline): MNHEY, SVGAGI. Losses at the gene ends were 6 bases for V and 6 bases for J; bases not matched to a gene: 11. The DNA of the CDR3 is TGTGCCAGCAGCGCCGGGACGGGGGAGGGCGAGCAGTACGTC. This encodes CASSAGTGEGEQYV.

In its sample, this clone was seen a few times. V and J are TRBV9 and TRBJ1-3; D is uncertain. The CDR3 contains 9 residues. Germline CDR1 is SGDLS and CDR2 is YYNGEE. Trimming shortened V by 4 bases and J by 13 bases, and 6 bases separated the two germline ends. CDR3 region: CASSPLIYF. The CDR3 DNA is TGTGCCAGCAGCCCTCTTATATATTTT.

This chain joins TRBV11-2 and TRBJ2-6; TRBD1 is a possible D gene (5 bases). Germline CDR1 is SGHAT and CDR2 is FQNNGV. CDR3 size: 16 residues. With 2 bases removed from V and 2 bases from J, the gap between germline ends came to 10 bases. CDR3 amino acids: CASSLTLGPGANVLTF. The CDR3 bases are TGTGCCAGCAGCTTAACATTGGGGCCTGGGGCCAACGTCCTGACTTTC.

The rearrangement joins TRBV5-1 to TRBJ2-3; 14 bases are shared with TRBD2. The CDR3 totals 16 residues. Losses at the gene ends were 0 bases for V and 11 bases for J; bases not matched to a gene: 8. Germline values: CDR1 SGHRS, CDR2 YFSETQ. CDR3 DNA sequence: TGCGCCAGCAGCTTGGCTTCGACTAGCGGGAGGGCATTGCAGTATTTT. Its protein is CASSLASTSGRALQYF.

The chain recombines TRBV15 with TRBJ2-5; 9 positions agree with TRBD2. This CDR3 is 15 amino acids long. V shed 3 bases, J shed 3 bases, and the junction held 5 bases outside the gene matches. Germline values: CDR1 LNHNV, CDR2 YYDKDF (reference sequence). The CDR3 reads CATSSGGRAEETQYF. CDR3 DNA sequence: TGTGCCACCAGCAGTGGCGGGAGGGCCGAAGAGACCCAGTACTTC.

The chain uses TRBV7-2 and TRBJ2-7; D is undetermined. Germline V lookup: CDR1 SGHTA, CDR2 FQGNSA. The V end was cut by 2 bases, the J end by 2 bases, with 10 bases between. This CDR3 is built from 14 residues. CDR3 in amino acids: CASSLSLQTYEQYF. In DNA form, the CDR3 reads TGTGCCAGCAGCTTATCACTCCAAACCTACGAGCAGTACTTC.

This clone was observed a few times. Other DNA sequences within the sample encode an identical CDR3. The rearrangement uses TRBV6-1 and TRBJ1-3; no definite D call. Trimming stripped 3 bases from V and 0 bases from J, with 6 bases between. This CDR3 comprises 14 residues. Germline V lookup: CDR1 MNHNS, CDR2 SASEGT. This CDR3 is CASSDGSSGNTIYF. Here the CDR3 DNA reads TGTGCCAGCAGTGACGGGAGCTCTGGAAACACCATATATTTT.

The chain links TRBV5-4 to TRBJ2-7; 10 nucleotides agree with TRBD2. This CDR3 comprises 14 residues. The J segment lost 5 bases and the V segment lost 0 bases, leaving 2 bases of the junction unmatched. The germline V gene has CDR1 SGHNT and CDR2 YYREEE (reference sequence). CDR3 coding DNA: TGTGCCAGCAGCTTGGATGGGACTAGCGACGAGCAGTACTTC. Encoded protein: CASSLDGTSDEQYF.

The chain has TRBV7-8 and TRBJ1-1; D not resolved. Germline CDR1 and CDR2: SGHVS and FQNEAQ. V lost 2 bases and J lost 3, with 7 bases in between. The CDR3 runs 13 residues. CDR3 nucleotides: TGTGCCAGCAGCTTATTTCAGGACACTGAAGCTTTCTTT. Translated: CASSLFQDTEAFF.

V usage is TRBV11-3 and J usage is TRBJ1-1; D is undetermined. Germline V gene sequence: CDR1 SGHNT, CDR2 YENEEA. Trimming removed 6 bases at V and 2 bases at J, with 10 bases between. This CDR3 has 13 amino acids. CDR3 amino acids: CASRLHRNTEAFF. In DNA form, the CDR3 reads TGTGCCAGCAGGTTGCACAGAAACACTGAAGCTTTCTTT.

This sequence joins TRBV7-9 and TRBJ1-5; possibly TRBD1 for D (5 bases). Germline loops: CDR1 SEHNR, CDR2 FQNEAQ (reference sequence). The ends were cut back, 1 base at V and 2 bases at J, with 15 bases in the middle. The CDR3 has 17 amino acids. The CDR3 DNA reads TGTGCCAGCAGCTTAGGGGGGGGATTGGGTGGCAATCAGCCCCAGCATTTT. This gives the protein CASSLGGGLGGNQPQHF.

The chain uses TRBV18 and TRBJ2-2; a weak D match, TRBD1 (5 bases). Germline V gene data show CDR1 as KGHSH and CDR2 as LQKENI. V was trimmed by 5 bases and J by 5 bases, leaving 9 bases between them. The CDR3 extends over 13 amino acids. Here the CDR3 DNA reads TGTGCCAGCTCAATACAGGATACCGGGGAGCTGTTTTTT. Its translation is CASSIQDTGELFF.

The rearrangement uses TRBV28 and TRBJ2-1; 9 positions agree with TRBD2. The junction had 8 bases not matched to a gene; V was cut back by 6 bases and J by 5 bases. The germline CDR1 and CDR2 sequences are MDHEN and SYDVKM. CDR3 size: 15 residues. The CDR3 sequence: CASSPWREGHNEQFF. The CDR3 DNA is TGTGCCAGCAGCCCCTGGCGGGAGGGCCACAATGAGCAGTTCTTC.

The chain joins TRBV29-1 to TRBJ1-4, with 9 bases aligning to TRBD1. V shed 4 bases and J 10 bases; nucleotides not matched to a gene: 10. Germline assignment: CDR1 SQVTM and CDR2 ANQGSEA. There are 14 residues in the CDR3. The CDR3 region has the DNA TGCAGCGTTGGACGGGACAGGGCTGCTGGAAAACTGTTTTTT. Encoded protein: CSVGRDRAAGKLFF.

The V and J genes are TRBV5-4 and TRBJ2-7; 8 bases agree with TRBD1. The CDR3 loop spans 14 amino acids. The V and J ends lost 0 bases and 6 bases, in that order; junction bases with no gene match: 5. Germline V gene data show CDR1 as SGHNT and CDR2 as YYREEE (reference sequence). In DNA, the CDR3 is TGTGCCAGCAGCTTGGGGGGACAGGTGGGCGAGCAGTACGTC. Protein product: CASSLGGQVGEQYV.

This clone was found a few times. V usage is TRBV14 and J usage is TRBJ1-1; D is undetermined. Trimming stripped 6 bases from V and 0 bases from J, with 11 bases between. The CDR3 is made up of 14 amino acids. In germline, CDR1 is SGHDN, CDR2 FVKESK. In DNA, the CDR3 is TGTGCCAGCAGACCACAGAGCATGAACACTGAAGCTTTCTTT. Amino acid sequence: CASRPQSMNTEAFF.

The chain carries TRBV7-3 and TRBJ1-1; D is perhaps TRBD1 (5 bases). This CDR3 contains 14 residues. The germline V gene has CDR1 SGHTA and CDR2 FQGTGA. The V end lost 5 bases, the J end lost 3 bases, and 13 bases lay between the germline ends. The CDR3 nucleotides read TGTGCCAGCAGCCTCACCTCACAGGACACTGAAGCTTTCTTT. This sequence encodes CASSLTSQDTEAFF.

This clone appeared once. The V call is TRBV19, the J call TRBJ1-1; D is uncertain. CDR1 is LNHDA, CDR2 SQIVND, per germline (reference sequence). The CDR3 length is 12 residues. V was cut by 4 bases and J by 7 bases, with 10 bases left in between. CDR3 coding DNA: TGTGCCAGTAGTAACCCAGCAGGTGAAGCTTTCTTT. It is translated as CASSNPAGEAFF. Full variable domain (outside the CDR3, taken from reference TRBV19 and TRBJ1-1): DGGITQSPKYLFRKEGQNVTLSCEQNLNHDAMYWYRQDPGQGLRLIYYSQIVNDFQKGDIAEGYSVSREKKESFPLTVTSAQKNPTAFYLCASSNPAGEAFFGQGTRLTVV.

The chain has TRBV6-4 and TRBJ2-2, with D possibly being TRBD2 (6 bases). The CDR3 has 13 residues. Trimming stripped 5 bases from V and 6 bases from J, with 10 bases between. CDR1 is MRHNA and CDR2 is SNTAGT in the germline V gene. CDR3 bases: TGTGCCAGCAGTCGGACTAATCCCGGGGAGCTGTTTTTT. The encoded protein is CASSRTNPGELFF.

The V call is TRBV2, the J call TRBJ1-4, with 8 bases fitting TRBD1. V gave up 7 bases and J gave up 7 bases; unmatched junction bases: 5. The CDR3 runs 13 residues. In germline, CDR1 is SNHLY, CDR2 FYNNEI. This CDR3 reads CASTGDRTEKLFF. CDR3 DNA: TGTGCCAGCACTGGGGACAGGACTGAAAAACTGTTTTTT.

This clone turned up a few times. V is TRBV9 and J is TRBJ2-5, with a possible D match to TRBD1 (5 bases). Looked up from germline, CDR1 is SGDLS and CDR2 is YYNGEE. There are 14 residues in the CDR3. V lost 3 bases and J lost 4, with 13 bases in between. CDR3 DNA sequence: TGTGCCAGCAGCGGACAGAGTTGGGGAGAGACCCAGTACTTC. Translating it yields CASSGQSWGETQYF.